The 28 T cell receptor beta chains below come from one sample, sequenced in a study of regulatory T cells in long-lasting Graves disease. Building of the TCR beta libraries involved iRepertoire HTBI primers and Arm-PCR of CDR3 regions. TCRdb reprocessed the multiplex PCR reads via MiXCR and lists one record per CDR3 protein. This sample has fewer than 500,000 distinct CDR3 sequences, with roughly 16% found just once. Stated time point: newly diagnosed GD, antithyroid drugs for less than 3 months. PBMC RNA was the source of the TCR library. The sample was also linked to a second study, of T cells in Graves' hyperthyroidism and ophthalmopathy.

This material consisted of peripheral blood mononuclear cells (PBMCs), taken at new diagnosis, from a patient treated with antithyroid drugs. All receptors come from a man aged 40-49 years with Graves disease.

In the case of this clonotype: With a much larger clone just one base away, this may be a read error. V gene TRBV18 combines with J gene TRBJ2-3, with D possibly TRBD1 on 8 matching bases. Per germline, CDR1 KGHSH and CDR2 LQKENI. The CDR3 sequence is 15 residues long. With 3 bases removed from V and 3 bases from J, the gap between germline ends came to 13 bases. CDR3 region: CASSPDREGTDTQYF. CDR3 nucleotides: TGTGCCAGCTCACCGGACAGGGAGGGGACAGATACGCAGTATTTT. The variable domain in full, with the rest retrieved from reference TRBV18 and TRBJ2-3, is NAGVMQNPRHLVRRRGQEARLRCSPMKGHSHVYWYRQLPEEGLKFMVYLQKENIIDESGMPKERFSAEFPKEGPSILRIQQVVRGDSAAYFCASSPDREGTDTQYFGPGTRLTVL.

The CDR3 sequence: CASSESSRGNSPLHF. DNA for the CDR3: TGTGCCAGCAGTGAATCTAGCCGGGGAAATTCACCCCTCCACTTT. The chain couples TRBV6-1 to TRBJ1-6; D is ambiguous. Trimming removed 2 bases at V and 7 bases at J, with 12 bases between. Germline assignment: CDR1 MNHNS and CDR2 SASEGT. There are 15 residues in the CDR3.

The sample holds many counts of this clonotype. The V call is TRBV28, the J call TRBJ1-5; tentatively, D is TRBD1 (5 bases). Per germline, CDR1 MDHEN and CDR2 SYDVKM. The CDR3 is made up of 13 amino acids. V lost 6 bases, J lost 15 bases, and 21 bases lay in between. CDR3 bases: TGTGCCAGCAGGGACCCAACAGGTCGGCACCGGCATTTT. Residues: CASRDPTGRHRHF.

This clonotype was recorded at least ten times. The chain is built from TRBV5-1 and TRBJ2-3; possible D gene TRBD2, 6 bases. V was trimmed by 4 bases and J by 0 bases, leaving 12 bases between them. In germline, CDR1 is SGHRS, CDR2 YFSETQ. There are 15 residues in the CDR3. CDR3 amino acids: CASSQTSFSTDTQYF. The CDR3 bases are TGCGCCAGCAGCCAAACTAGCTTTAGCACAGATACGCAGTATTTT.

There are many counts of this clonotype. This chain joins TRBV3-1 and TRBJ2-4, with 14 bases that match TRBD2. V dropped 5 bases and J dropped 0; count of bases not matched to a gene: 6. CDR1 LGHDT and CDR2 YNNKEL come from the germline V gene (reference sequence). The CDR3 runs 18 residues. CDR3 loop: CASSDGLAGGSAKNIQYF. CDR3 bases: TGTGCCAGCAGCGACGGACTAGCGGGAGGTTCAGCCAAAAACATTCAGTACTTC.

The sample holds a few counts of this clonotype. The V and J genes are TRBV29-1 and TRBJ2-5; 7 bases agree with TRBD1. This CDR3 is built from 12 residues. In germline, CDR1 is SQVTM, CDR2 ANQGSEA. V lost 7 bases, J lost 1 base, and 3 bases stayed unmatched. CDR3 protein: CSGGQTQETQYF. DNA of the CDR3: TGCAGCGGGGGACAGACCCAAGAGACCCAGTACTTC. The full variable domain, completed using reference TRBV29-1 and TRBJ2-5, is SAVISQKPSRDICQRGTSLTIQCQVDSQVTMMFWYRQQPGQSLTLIATANQGSEATYESGFVIDKFPISRPNLTFSTLTVSNMSPEDSSIYLCSGGQTQETQYFGPGTRLLVL.

This clonotype was picked up many times. The chain is built from TRBV5-1 and TRBJ2-7, with a possible D match to TRBD2 (6 bases). This CDR3 has 15 amino acids. V lost 4 bases to trimming and J lost 0 bases, with 14 bases between them. Germline V gene lookup returns CDR1 SGHRS and CDR2 YFSETQ. CDR3 nucleotides: TGCGCCAGCAGCCTGGGACTCTTGAGCTCCTACGAGCAGTACTTC. Protein product: CASSLGLLSSYEQYF.

The chain carries TRBV7-9 and TRBJ2-5, with D possibly being TRBD2 (6 bases). V dropped 3 bases and J dropped 2 bases, with 10 bases sitting between them. CDR1 is SEHNR, CDR2 FQNEAQ, per germline (reference sequence). The length of the CDR3 is 14 residues. The CDR3 here is CASSLVAVQETQYF. CDR3 DNA: TGTGCCAGCAGCTTGGTAGCGGTTCAAGAGACCCAGTACTTC.

This clonotype has ten or more counts. V and J are TRBV28 and TRBJ1-2; D is unresolved. V was shortened by 5 bases and J by 4 bases, with 17 bases between the two germline ends. CDR1 is MDHEN and CDR2 is SYDVKM in the germline V gene. The CDR3 is made up of 15 amino acids. The CDR3 bases are TGTGCCAGCAGTCCCCGAGCTAGAGGTAGCTATGGCTACACCTTC. As protein: CASSPRARGSYGYTF.

There are many counts of this clonotype. V usage is TRBV30 and J usage is TRBJ2-2; 12 bases are shared with TRBD2. The length of the CDR3 is 17 residues. CDR1 GTSNPN and CDR2 SVGIG come from the germline V gene (reference sequence). Losses at the gene ends were 5 bases for V and 6 bases for J; bases not matched to a gene: 13. The CDR3 sequence: CAWGPLRLAGDAGELFF. The CDR3 nucleotides read TGTGCCTGGGGACCGCTCCGACTAGCGGGAGACGCCGGGGAGCTGTTTTTT.

The chain combines TRBV20-1 with TRBJ1-1; tentatively, D is TRBD1 (5 bases). The CDR3 contains 14 residues. The germline CDR1 and CDR2 sequences are DFQATT and SNEGSKA (reference sequence). The V and J ends lost 0 bases and 3 bases respectively, with 11 bases between them. CDR3 bases: TGCAGTGCTAGAGATCGACGGGGCTACACTGAAGCTTTCTTT. Amino acids: CSARDRRGYTEAFF.

This sequence joins TRBV6-1 and TRBJ2-2; the D is unclear. Trimming stripped 2 bases from V and 6 bases from J, with 10 bases between. The CDR3 consists of 14 residues. CDR1 is MNHNS, CDR2 SASEGT, per germline. The CDR3 DNA reads TGTGCCAGCAGTGAAATAATAGGGCCCGGGGAGCTGTTTTTT. It is translated as CASSEIIGPGELFF.

The table lists this clonotype with a few counts. This chain links TRBV14 with TRBJ2-1; D unclear. CDR1 and CDR2 from the germline V gene are SGHDN and FVKESK. This CDR3 is 13 amino acids long. Trimming shortened V by 5 bases and J by 7 bases, and 12 bases separated the two germline ends. CDR3 nucleotides: TGTGCCAGCAGCTATGTTGGGGAAAATGAGCAGTTCTTC. It encodes CASSYVGENEQFF.

This clonotype appeared many times. The genes are TRBV20-1 and TRBJ2-2; 10 bases are a match to TRBD2. The J segment lost 8 bases and the V segment lost 0 bases, leaving 9 bases of the junction unmatched. Germline V gene data show CDR1 as DFQATT and CDR2 as SNEGSKA (reference sequence). The CDR3 sequence is 16 residues long. CDR3 sequence reads: CSARDKSSGRAGELFF. In nucleotides, the CDR3 is TGCAGTGCTAGAGATAAGTCAAGCGGGAGGGCGGGGGAGCTGTTTTTT.

This clonotype was detected only a few times. J is TRBJ2-7 and V is TRBV20-1; the D is unclear. V was cut by 7 bases and J by 2 bases, with 6 bases left in between. The CDR3 totals 10 residues. Per germline, CDR1 DFQATT and CDR2 SNEGSKA (reference sequence). The CDR3 is CSVKAYEQYF. The CDR3 nucleotides are TGCAGTGTTAAAGCCTACGAGCAGTACTTC.

This clonotype was seen ten or more times. The CDR3 spells CASSITGVSTGELFF. DNA for the CDR3: TGTGCCAGCAGTATTACAGGGGTGAGCACCGGGGAGCTGTTTTTT. The chain uses TRBV2 and TRBJ2-2; 7 bases are a match to TRBD1. CDR3 size: 15 residues. V was pared by 5 bases and J by 4 bases, with 7 bases of the junction left unmatched. Germline lookup yields CDR1 SNHLY and CDR2 FYNNEI.

This chain links TRBV7-6 with TRBJ1-1; possibly TRBD1 for D (5 bases). This CDR3 is built from 15 residues. In germline, CDR1 is SGHVS, CDR2 FNYEAQ. V dropped 4 bases and J dropped 5 bases, with 17 bases sitting between them. Here the CDR3 reads CASSSSPGRETEAFF. The CDR3 DNA reads TGTGCCAGCAGCTCATCCCCAGGGAGGGAAACTGAAGCTTTCTTT.

The chain links TRBV7-9 to TRBJ2-3; D gene uncertain. CDR1 is SEHNR and CDR2 is FQNEAQ in the germline V gene (reference sequence). The CDR3 totals 13 residues. V was trimmed by 1 base and J by 5 bases, leaving 7 bases between them. The CDR3 sequence is CASSLDGGDTQYF. The CDR3 DNA follows: TGTGCCAGCAGCTTAGACGGCGGAGATACGCAGTATTTT.

This clonotype turned up a few times. This sequence joins TRBV24-1 and TRBJ2-1, with 7 nucleotides matching TRBD2. V lost 4 bases to trimming and J lost 8 bases; unmatched junction nucleotides: 7. The CDR3 contains 14 residues. Germline-derived CDR1 and CDR2 are KGHDR and SFDVKD. CDR3 in DNA: TGTGCCACCAGTGAATCGGGAGGCCCTTATGAGCAGTTCTTC. Protein: CATSESGGPYEQFF.

Worth noting for this clonotype: Germline is not matched at one junction end, which may reflect a read error. The chain couples TRBV7-3 to TRBJ2-4; 8 bases match TRBD1. CDR1 SGHTA and CDR2 FQGTGA come from the germline V gene. This CDR3 comprises 18 residues. In nucleotides, the CDR3 is TGTGCCAGCAGCTTGGCCCCTCGGGACAGGAAAGCCAAAAACTTTCAGTACTTC. Its protein is CASSLAPRDRKAKNFQYF.

This clonotype was detected ten times or more. This sequence joins TRBV20-1 and TRBJ2-1, with 8 bases lining up with TRBD2. The CDR3 is 16 residues long. The trim removed 2 bases at V and 0 bases at J, leaving 6 bases unmatched. Germline CDR1 reads DFQATT; CDR2 reads SNEGSKA (reference sequence). The DNA of the CDR3 is TGCAGTGCTAGACCGGCCCGGGGGGGCTCCTACAATGAGCAGTTCTTC. This translates into CSARPARGGSYNEQFF.

This clonotype was counted a few times. J is TRBJ2-3 and V is TRBV6-1, with 10 bases matching TRBD2. With V trimmed by 5 bases and J by 0 bases, 14 bases remained unmatched. The CDR3 totals 19 residues. The V gene's germline CDR1 is MNHNS and CDR2 SASEGT. The CDR3 nucleotides read TGTGCCAGCAGTATCCGGACTAGCGGATGGCCCACTAGCACAGATACGCAGTATTTT. Its protein product is CASSIRTSGWPTSTDTQYF.

This clonotype was seen many times. The CDR3 DNA reads as TGTGCCAGCAGACTCTTGACAGGGACAGAAGCTTTCTTT. Translation gives CASRLLTGTEAFF. This rearrangement joins TRBV7-9 to TRBJ1-1, with TRBD1 matching 7 bases. Germline CDR1 SEHNR, CDR2 FQNEAQ (reference sequence). Trimming at V came to 6 bases and at J to 8 bases, leaving 9 bases not matched to a gene. The length of the CDR3 is 13 residues.

The rearrangement uses TRBV6-2 or TRBV6-3 and TRBJ2-2; D could derive from TRBD1 or TRBD2 (5 bases each). V was shortened by 8 bases and J by 8 bases, with 12 bases between the two germline ends. This CDR3 is 12 amino acids long. CDR1 and CDR2 from the germline V gene are MNHEY and SVGEGT. For the CDR3, the DNA is TGTGCCAGCGGGACCCTAAGAGGGGAGCTGTTTTTT. It is translated as CASGTLRGELFF.

The rearrangement uses TRBV9 and TRBJ1-5; tentatively, D is TRBD1 (6 bases). V was cut by 3 bases and J by 5 bases, with 21 bases left in between. The CDR3 sequence is 17 residues long. Germline assignment: CDR1 SGDLS and CDR2 YYNGEE. The CDR3, as DNA: TGTGCCAGCAGCGCATACCCTGCGACAGGTCCTGATCAGCCCCAGCATTTT. Its protein product is CASSAYPATGPDQPQHF.

This clonotype showed up just a few times. The gene calls are TRBV6-9 and TRBJ2-1, with 8 nucleotides matching TRBD2. This CDR3 comprises 20 residues. Germline-derived CDR1 and CDR2 are MNHGY and SVAAGI. The junction had 19 bases not matched to a gene; V was cut back by 3 bases and J by 3 bases. The CDR3: CASSYSHKRETSWGYNEQFF. CDR3 coding DNA: TGTGCCAGCAGTTACAGTCATAAGCGGGAGACCTCTTGGGGCTACAATGAGCAGTTCTTC.

This clonotype was counted many times. This rearrangement joins TRBV10-3 to TRBJ2-2, with 8 bases aligning to TRBD1. CDR1 and CDR2 from the germline V gene are ENHRY and SYGVKD. This CDR3 is 16 amino acids long. The V gene end was trimmed by 7 bases and the J gene end by 0 bases; junction bases not matched to a gene: 7. Here the CDR3 DNA reads TGTGCCATCACGACCTCACAGGGGGCGAACACCGGGGAGCTGTTTTTT. Residues: CAITTSQGANTGELFF.

This clonotype was picked up many times. The V gene is TRBV2, the J gene TRBJ1-5, with D maybe TRBD1 (6 bases). The CDR3 contains 15 residues. V was clipped by 2 bases and J by 1 base, with 9 bases between them. Germline V gene sequence: CDR1 SNHLY, CDR2 FYNNEI. The CDR3 region has the DNA TGTGCCAGCAGTGAATTCCAGGGGAGCAATCAGCCCCAGCATTTT. Its translation: CASSEFQGSNQPQHF.